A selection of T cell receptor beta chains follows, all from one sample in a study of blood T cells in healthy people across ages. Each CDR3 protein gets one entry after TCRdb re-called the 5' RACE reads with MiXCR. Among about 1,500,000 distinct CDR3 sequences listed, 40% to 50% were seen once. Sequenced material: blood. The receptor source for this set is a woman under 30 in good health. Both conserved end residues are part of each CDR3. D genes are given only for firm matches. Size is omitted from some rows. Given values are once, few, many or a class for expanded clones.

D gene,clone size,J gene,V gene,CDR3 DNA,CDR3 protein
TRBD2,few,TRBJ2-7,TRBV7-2,TGTGCCAGCAGCTTAGACCCTAGCGGGAGGTACGAGCAGTACTTC,CASSLDPSGRYEQYF
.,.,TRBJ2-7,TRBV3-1,TGTGCCAGCAGCCCATTTGGTACGGTTTACTCCTACGAGCAGTACTTC,CASSPFGTVYSYEQYF
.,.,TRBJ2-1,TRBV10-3,TGTGCCATCAGTGAGGGGTTATTAGGCGATGAGCAGTTCTTC,CAISEGLLGDEQFF
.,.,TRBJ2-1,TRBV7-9,TGTGCCAGCAGCTTAACCCCTGAGAGCTCCTACAATGAGCAGTTCTTC,CASSLTPESSYNEQFF
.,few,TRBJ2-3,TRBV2,TGTGCCAGCCGGTCGGATACGCAGTATTTT,CASRSDTQYF
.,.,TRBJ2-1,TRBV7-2,TGTGCCAGCAGTTTGCTAGCTCTTTCCTACAATGAGCAGTTCTTC,CASSLLALSYNEQFF
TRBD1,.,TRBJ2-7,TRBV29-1,TGCAGCGTGGCTACCGGGACAGGGGGAGGCGAGCAGTACTTC,CSVATGTGGGEQYF
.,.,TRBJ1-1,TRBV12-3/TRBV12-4,TGTGCCAGCAGTTTAGACATTGGGAACACTGAAGCTTTCTTT,CASSLDIGNTEAFF
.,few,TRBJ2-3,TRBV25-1,TGTGCCAGCAGTCGGTATGGCACAGATACGCAGTATTTT,CASSRYGTDTQYF
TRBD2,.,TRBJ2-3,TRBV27,TGTGCCACTACCCCCCGACCTAGCGGCCTTAGCACAGATACGCAGTATTTT,CATTPRPSGLSTDTQYF
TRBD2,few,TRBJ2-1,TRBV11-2,TGTGCCAGCAGCCCACTTGGAGTAGCGGGATACAATGAGCAGTTCTTC,CASSPLGVAGYNEQFF
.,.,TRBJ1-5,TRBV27,TGTGCCAGCAGTTCTCTCACGATTCGGAGCAATCAGCCCCAGCATTTT,CASSSLTIRSNQPQHF
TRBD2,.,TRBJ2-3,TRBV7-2,TGTGCCAGCAGCTTAGCGGGGACTAGCGCAGATACGCAGTATTTT,CASSLAGTSADTQYF
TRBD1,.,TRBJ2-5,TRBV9,TGTGCCAGCAGCGCGACAGGGGGCGGGGAGACCCAGTACTTC,CASSATGGGETQYF
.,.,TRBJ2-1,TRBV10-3,TGTGCCATCAGTGAGTCTACGGGAGTCGCATGTCAGCAGTTCTTC,CAISESTGVACQQFF
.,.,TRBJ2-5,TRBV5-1,TGCGCCAGCAGCCCTACAGGGACCCAAGAGACCCAGTACTTC,CASSPTGTQETQYF
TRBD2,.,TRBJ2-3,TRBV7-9,TGTGCCAGCAGCTTATTAGCTAGCGGGGATCGGGAAGATACGCAGTATTTT,CASSLLASGDREDTQYF
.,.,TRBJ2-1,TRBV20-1,TGCAGTGCTAGACGCGGGGCGGGTTCCTACAATGAGCAGTTCTTC,CSARRGAGSYNEQFF
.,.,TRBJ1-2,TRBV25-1,TGTGCCAGCACTCGAGGGGGGATCTCTTGGGGCTACACCTTC,CASTRGGISWGYTF
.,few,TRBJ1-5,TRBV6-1,TGTGCCAGCTCCGAGGGGGTATGGCAGCCCCAGCATTTT,CASSEGVWQPQHF
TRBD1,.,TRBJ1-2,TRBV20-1,TGCAGTGCACCGACAACGGGACCCGGGACAGGGAGGAATGGCTACACCTTC,CSAPTTGPGTGRNGYTF
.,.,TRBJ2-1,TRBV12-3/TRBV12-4,TGTACCAGCAGTTTAGGCGGTGAGCAGTTCTTC,CTSSLGGEQFF
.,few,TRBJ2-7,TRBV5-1,TGCGCCAGCAGCTTGGGGACGACCAGCGAGCAGTACTTC,CASSLGTTSEQYF
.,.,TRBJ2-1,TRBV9,TGTGCCAGCAGCGTAGGGTCAGTCGGGTCCTACAATGAGCAGTTCTTC,CASSVGSVGSYNEQFF
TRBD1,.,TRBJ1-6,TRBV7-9,TGTGCCAGCAGTACCGGGGACAGGGAAAATTCACCCCTCCACTTT,CASSTGDRENSPLHF
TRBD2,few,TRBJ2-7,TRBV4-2,TGTGCCAGCAGCCAAGTCCCGTGGGCGGGAGGGAGCTCCTACGAGCAGTACTTC,CASSQVPWAGGSSYEQYF
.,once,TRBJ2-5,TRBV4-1,TGCGCCAGCAGCCAAGATTGGACAATCCAAGAGACCCAGTACTTC,CASSQDWTIQETQYF
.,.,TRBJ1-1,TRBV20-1,TGCAGTGCTAGCCCACTTGACAGGTCTACTGAAGCTTTCTTT,CSASPLDRSTEAFF
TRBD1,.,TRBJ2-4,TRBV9,TGTGCCAGCAGCGTCGGACAGGGCGCCATTCAGTACTTC,CASSVGQGAIQYF